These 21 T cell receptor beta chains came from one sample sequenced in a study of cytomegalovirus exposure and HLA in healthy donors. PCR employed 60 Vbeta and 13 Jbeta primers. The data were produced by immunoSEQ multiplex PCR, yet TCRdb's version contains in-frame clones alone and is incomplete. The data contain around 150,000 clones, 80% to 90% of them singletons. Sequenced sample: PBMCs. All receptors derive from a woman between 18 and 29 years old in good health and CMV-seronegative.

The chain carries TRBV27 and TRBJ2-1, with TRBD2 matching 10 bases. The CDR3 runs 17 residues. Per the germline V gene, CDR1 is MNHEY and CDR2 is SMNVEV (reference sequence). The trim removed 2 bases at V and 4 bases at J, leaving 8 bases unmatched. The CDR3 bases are TGTGCCAGCAGTTTAGGGCCACCTAGCGGGAGTTACAATGAGCAGTTCTTC. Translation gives CASSLGPPSGSYNEQFF.

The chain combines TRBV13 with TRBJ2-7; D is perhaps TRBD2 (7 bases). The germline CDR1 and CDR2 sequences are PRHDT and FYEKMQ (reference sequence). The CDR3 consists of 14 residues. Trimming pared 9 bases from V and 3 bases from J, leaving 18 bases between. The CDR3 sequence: CASSERGGGYEQYF. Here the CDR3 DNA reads TGTGCCAGTTCAGAGCGGGGAGGGGGCTACGAGCAGTACTTC.

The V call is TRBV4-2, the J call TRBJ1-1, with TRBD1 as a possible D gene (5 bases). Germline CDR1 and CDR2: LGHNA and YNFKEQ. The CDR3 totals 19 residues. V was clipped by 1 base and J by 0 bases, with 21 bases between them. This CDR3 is CASSQGSSPWGVMNTEAFF. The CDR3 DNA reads TGTGCCAGCAGCCAAGGTTCGAGCCCCTGGGGGGTTATGAACACTGAAGCTTTCTTT.

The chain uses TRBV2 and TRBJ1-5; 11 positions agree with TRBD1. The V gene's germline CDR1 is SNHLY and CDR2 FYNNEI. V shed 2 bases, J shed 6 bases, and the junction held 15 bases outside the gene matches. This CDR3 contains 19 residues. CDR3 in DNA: TGTGCCAGCAGTGAAATTTTGTATGGACAGGGGGCGCTGAGTCAGCCCCAGCATTTT. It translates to CASSEILYGQGALSQPQHF.

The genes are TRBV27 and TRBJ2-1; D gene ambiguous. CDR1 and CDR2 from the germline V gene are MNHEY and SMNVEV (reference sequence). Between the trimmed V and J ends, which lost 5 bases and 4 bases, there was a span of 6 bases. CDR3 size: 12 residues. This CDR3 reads CASSTQYNEQFF. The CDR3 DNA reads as TGTGCCAGCAGTACCCAGTACAATGAGCAGTTCTTC.

The CDR3 reads CAGGLRARHEQYF. The CDR3 coding sequence is TGTGCCGGGGGACTGAGGGCCAGGCACGAGCAGTACTTC. The gene calls are TRBV6-1 and TRBJ2-7, with D maybe TRBD2 (6 bases). Germline loops: CDR1 MNHNS, CDR2 SASEGT. This CDR3 has 13 residues. V dropped 11 bases and J dropped 5 bases, with 19 bases sitting between them.

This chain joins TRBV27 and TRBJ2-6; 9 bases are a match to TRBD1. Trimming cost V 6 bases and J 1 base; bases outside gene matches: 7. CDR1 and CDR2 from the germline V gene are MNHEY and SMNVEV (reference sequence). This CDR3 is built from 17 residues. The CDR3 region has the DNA TGTGCCAGCAGAGGAGGACAGGGGACGTCTGGGGCCAACGTCCTGACTTTC. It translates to CASRGGQGTSGANVLTF.

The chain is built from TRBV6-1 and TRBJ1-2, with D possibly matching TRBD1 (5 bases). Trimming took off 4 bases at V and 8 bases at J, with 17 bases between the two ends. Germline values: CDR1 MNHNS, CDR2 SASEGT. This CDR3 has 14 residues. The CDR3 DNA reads TGTGCCAGCAGTGTACGACGGGACGGGAGAGGCTACACCTTC. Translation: CASSVRRDGRGYTF.

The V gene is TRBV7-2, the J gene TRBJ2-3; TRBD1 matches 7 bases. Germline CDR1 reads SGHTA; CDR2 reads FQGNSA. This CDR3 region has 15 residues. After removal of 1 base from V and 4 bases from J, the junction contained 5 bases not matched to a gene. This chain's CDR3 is CASSLDGRGPDTQYF. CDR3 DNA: TGTGCCAGCAGCTTAGATGGTAGGGGGCCAGATACGCAGTATTTT.

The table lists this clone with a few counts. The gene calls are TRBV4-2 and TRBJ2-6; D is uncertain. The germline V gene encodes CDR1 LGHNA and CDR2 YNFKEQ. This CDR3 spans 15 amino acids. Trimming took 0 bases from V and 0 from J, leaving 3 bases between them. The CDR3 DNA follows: TGTGCCAGCAGCCAAGATAGCTCTGGGGCCAACGTCCTGACTTTC. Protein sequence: CASSQDSSGANVLTF.

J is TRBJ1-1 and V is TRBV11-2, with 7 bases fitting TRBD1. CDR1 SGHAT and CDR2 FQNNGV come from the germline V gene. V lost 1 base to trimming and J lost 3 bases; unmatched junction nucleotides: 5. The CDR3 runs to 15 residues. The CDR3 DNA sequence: TGTGCCAGCAGCTTAGTCAGCAGGGGGGACACTGAAGCTTTCTTT. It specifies CASSLVSRGDTEAFF.

CDR3 nucleotide sequence: TGCGCCAGCCCCTGGGACAGCTCAAATTCACCCCTCCACTTT. Amino acids: CASPWDSSNSPLHF. V gene TRBV5-1 combines with J gene TRBJ1-6, with TRBD1 identical over 7 bases. The CDR3 has 14 residues. J was trimmed by 7 bases and V by 7 bases; bases with no gene match: 8. Germline CDR1 is SGHRS and CDR2 is YFSETQ.

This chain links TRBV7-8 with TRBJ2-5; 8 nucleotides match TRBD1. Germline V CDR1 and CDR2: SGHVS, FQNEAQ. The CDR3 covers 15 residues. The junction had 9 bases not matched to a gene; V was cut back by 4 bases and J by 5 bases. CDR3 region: CASSSGTGLRETQYF. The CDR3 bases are TGTGCCAGCAGCTCTGGGACAGGCCTGAGGGAGACCCAGTACTTC.

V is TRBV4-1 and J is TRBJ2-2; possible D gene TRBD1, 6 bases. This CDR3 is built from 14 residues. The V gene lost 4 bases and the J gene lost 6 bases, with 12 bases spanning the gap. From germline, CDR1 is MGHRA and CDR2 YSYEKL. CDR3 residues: CASSRSGAPGELFF. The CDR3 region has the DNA TGCGCCAGCAGCCGGTCAGGGGCGCCCGGGGAGCTGTTTTTT.

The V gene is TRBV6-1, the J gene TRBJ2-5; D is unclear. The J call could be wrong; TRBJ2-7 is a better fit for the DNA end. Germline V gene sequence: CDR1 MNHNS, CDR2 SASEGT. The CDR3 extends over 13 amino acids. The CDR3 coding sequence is TGTGCCAGCAGTGAAGGAACTTTCTACGAGCAGTACTTC. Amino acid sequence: CASSEGTFYEQYF.

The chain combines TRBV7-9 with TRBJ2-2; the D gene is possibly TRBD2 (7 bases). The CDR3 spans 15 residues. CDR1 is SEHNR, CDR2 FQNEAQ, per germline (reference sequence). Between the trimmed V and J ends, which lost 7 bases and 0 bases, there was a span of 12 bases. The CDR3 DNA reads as TGTGCCAGCAATGGGGGGGGCTCGAACACCGGGGAGCTGTTTTTT. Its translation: CASNGGGSNTGELFF.

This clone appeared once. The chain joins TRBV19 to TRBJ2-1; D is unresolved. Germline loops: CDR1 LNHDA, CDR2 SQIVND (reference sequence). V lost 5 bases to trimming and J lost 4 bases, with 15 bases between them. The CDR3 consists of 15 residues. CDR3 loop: CASSEVPSGYNEQFF. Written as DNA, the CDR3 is TGTGCCAGTAGTGAGGTCCCCTCGGGTTACAATGAGCAGTTCTTC.

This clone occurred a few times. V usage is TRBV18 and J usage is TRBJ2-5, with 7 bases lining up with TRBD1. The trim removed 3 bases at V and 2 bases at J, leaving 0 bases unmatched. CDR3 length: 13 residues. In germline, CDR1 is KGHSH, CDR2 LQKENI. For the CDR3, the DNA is TGTGCCAGCTCACCGGGACAGCAAGAGACCCAGTACTTC. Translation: CASSPGQQETQYF.

In DNA, the CDR3 is TGTGCCAGCAGTCCCCAGGGAATTCAAGTGCAGTATTTT. This translates into CASSPQGIQVQYF. This chain uses TRBV27 with TRBJ2-3; possibly TRBD1 for D (5 bases). Per the germline V gene, CDR1 is MNHEY and CDR2 is SMNVEV (reference sequence). CDR3 size: 13 residues. V was cut by 5 bases and J by 11 bases, with 17 bases left in between.

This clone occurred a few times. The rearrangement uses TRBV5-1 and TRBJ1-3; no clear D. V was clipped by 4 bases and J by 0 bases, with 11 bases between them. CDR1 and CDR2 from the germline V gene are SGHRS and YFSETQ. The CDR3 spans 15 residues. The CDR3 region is CASSLQSPSGNTIYF. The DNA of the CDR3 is TGCGCCAGCAGCCTACAGAGCCCCTCTGGAAACACCATATATTTT.

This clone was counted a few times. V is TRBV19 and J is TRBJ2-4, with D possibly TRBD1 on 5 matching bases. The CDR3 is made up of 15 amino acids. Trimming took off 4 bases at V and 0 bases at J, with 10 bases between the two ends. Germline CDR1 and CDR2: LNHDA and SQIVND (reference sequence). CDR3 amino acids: CASSRGSLAKNIQYF. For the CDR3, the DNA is TGTGCCAGTAGTAGGGGCAGCCTAGCCAAAAACATTCAGTACTTC.